A selection of T cell receptor beta chains follows, all from one sample in a study of T cell responses to AZD1222 COVID-19 vaccine. Only in-frame clones appear in the TCRdb table, and some are missing; sequencing was by immunoSEQ multiplex PCR. This repertoire shows approximately 170,000 clones, around 87% found once; its top ten account for 6.9%. The material sequenced was peripheral blood, taken on day 0 of AZD1222 vaccination. The receptors originated from an adult in good health. CDR3s include the opening cysteine and the closing phenylalanine or tryptophan. Each record gives: D gene, V gene, clone size, J gene, CDR3 DNA, CDR3 protein. D genes are given only for firm matches. Expanded clones are given a class, and other clones once, few, many or no size at all.

NA	TRBV18	once	TRBJ1-1	TGTGCCAGCTCACTCTTTACGGGGGGCTCTGATGAAGCTTTCTTT	CASSLFTGGSDEAFF
NA	TRBV10-3	once	TRBJ2-3	TGTGCCATCAGTGAGCCGGGGCACACAGATACGCAGTATTTT	CAISEPGHTDTQYF
NA	TRBV4-3	few	TRBJ2-1	TGCGCCAGCAGCCAAGATATTCACAGGGGCGGGAGCAATGAGCAGTTCTTC	CASSQDIHRGGSNEQFF
NA	TRBV27	NA	TRBJ1-5	TGTGCCAGCAGTTTTTTCTGGAATCAGCCCCAGCATTTT	CASSFFWNQPQHF
NA	TRBV9	NA	TRBJ2-3	TGTGCCAGCAGCGTCGTCTCCTCTATCACAGATACGCAGTATTTT	CASSVVSSITDTQYF
NA	TRBV2	NA	TRBJ1-2	TGTGCCAGCAGCCGGGAGGCATCCCATGGCTACACCTTC	CASSREASHGYTF
TRBD2	TRBV6-5	NA	TRBJ2-3	TGTGCCAGCAGTTGGGGGCTTGAGCGGGGGGCAGATACGCAGTATTTT	CASSWGLERGADTQYF
NA	TRBV19	NA	TRBJ2-2	TGTGCCAGTAGTATGCGGGGGCAAATAAGGGACATTATCACCGGGGAGCTGTTTTTT	CASSMRGQIRDIITGELFF
NA	TRBV20-1	NA	TRBJ1-4	TGCAGTGCTAGTCGCCGAGGGGGTGCGGATGAAAAACTGTTTTTT	CSASRRGGADEKLFF
NA	TRBV6-5	NA	TRBJ1-1	TGTGCCAGCAGGGATCACAGGGTTGGGGGCACTGAAGCTTTCTTT	CASRDHRVGGTEAFF
NA	TRBV5-4	NA	TRBJ2-5	TGTGCCAGCACCGCCGGACAGCACCAAGAGACCCAGTACTTC	CASTAGQHQETQYF
NA	TRBV5-6	NA	TRBJ1-1	TGTGCCAGCAGCCTATTGGGTCGGGTATATGAAGCTTTCTTT	CASSLLGRVYEAFF
NA	TRBV7-9	NA	TRBJ2-1	TGTGCCAGCAGCTTAGGACTCTTGGTACAGTTCAATGAGCAGTTCTTC	CASSLGLLVQFNEQFF
NA	TRBV6-5	NA	TRBJ1-4	TGTGCCAGCAGGGTAGGGGAAAAACTGTTTTTT	CASRVGEKLFF
TRBD2	TRBV7-3	NA	TRBJ2-2	TGTGCCAGCAGCCAAAACGGGGGGTTTGACACCGGGGAGCTGTTTTTT	CASSQNGGFDTGELFF
TRBD1	TRBV11-3	NA	TRBJ2-7	TGTGCCAGCAGCTCGCGACAGGGGAGCGAGCAGTACTTC	CASSSRQGSEQYF